These 13 T cell receptor beta chains share one sample of origin, sequenced in a study of identical twins. TCRdb re-called the 5' RACE reads through MiXCR, storing one row per CDR3 protein. The sample carries around 490,000 distinct CDR3 sequences, roughly an eighth recorded once. The same sample was also studied in work on yellow fever vaccine responses in identical twins.

Sequenced input: CD4+ T cells sorted from blood. The source is a woman younger than 35 in good health.

The table lists this clonotype with many counts. The V call is TRBV11-1, the J call TRBJ1-3, with D unclear. Germline V gives CDR1 SGHAT, CDR2 FQDESV (reference sequence). The CDR3 is made up of 18 amino acids. Trimming stripped 4 bases from V and 0 bases from J, with 19 bases between. CDR3 sequence: CASSSLTLQAYSGNTIYF. The CDR3 bases are TGTGCCAGCAGCTCTCTGACGCTTCAGGCATACTCTGGAAACACCATATATTTT.

Only a few counts were recorded for this clonotype. This sequence joins TRBV7-2 and TRBJ1-6; 7 nucleotides line up with TRBD1. The CDR3 has 14 residues. Germline assignment: CDR1 SGHTA and CDR2 FQGNSA. The J segment lost 13 bases and the V segment lost 5 bases, leaving 11 bases of the junction unmatched. CDR3 nucleotide sequence: TGTGCCAGCAGCCGGGCCGGAGACAGGGCGCCCCTCCACTTT. It specifies CASSRAGDRAPLHF.

The rearrangement uses TRBV10-3 and TRBJ2-3, with a weak D call TRBD2 (5 bases). The CDR3 totals 14 residues. Germline values: CDR1 ENHRY, CDR2 SYGVKD. V was pared by 4 bases and J by 2 bases, with 10 bases between. The CDR3 is CAISGADPTDTQYF. The CDR3 DNA sequence: TGTGCCATCAGTGGAGCGGATCCCACAGATACGCAGTATTTT.

The V and J genes are TRBV5-1 and TRBJ2-7; 9 bases fit TRBD1. Germline values: CDR1 SGHRS, CDR2 YFSETQ. The CDR3 extends over 16 amino acids. V shed 6 bases, J shed 2 bases, and the junction held 12 bases outside the gene matches. CDR3 sequence: CASTKNSGTGTYEQYF. The CDR3, as DNA: TGCGCCAGCACCAAAAATTCCGGGACAGGGACCTACGAGCAGTACTTC.

The J gene is TRBJ2-3, the V gene TRBV2, with D tentatively TRBD1 (6 bases). This CDR3 comprises 15 residues. Trimming took off 0 bases at V and 6 bases at J, with 13 bases between the two ends. The germline gives CDR1 SNHLY, CDR2 FYNNEI. CDR3 sequence reads: CASSEALAGQDTQYF. CDR3 DNA: TGTGCCAGCAGTGAAGCGCTTGCAGGACAGGATACGCAGTATTTT.

This clonotype was seen only a few times. This chain joins TRBV7-9 and TRBJ2-5, with D possibly TRBD1 on 6 matching bases. The CDR3 spans 15 residues. V lost 6 bases to trimming and J lost 3 bases, with 17 bases between them. Germline CDR1 reads SEHNR; CDR2 reads FQNEAQ (reference sequence). CDR3 bases: TGTGCCAGCAGTTCAGGACAGTCGACGAAAGAGACCCAGTACTTC. It specifies CASSSGQSTKETQYF. The full variable domain, completed using reference TRBV7-9 and TRBJ2-5, is DTGVSQNPRHKITKRGQNVTFRCDPISEHNRLYWYRQTLGQGPEFLTYFQNEAQLEKSRLLSDRFSAERPKGSFSTLEIQRTEQGDSAMYLCASSSGQSTKETQYFGPGTRLLVL.

The gene calls are TRBV4-1 and TRBJ2-7, with 9 bases lining up with TRBD2. Germline V gene data show CDR1 as MGHRA and CDR2 as YSYEKL. The V segment lost 3 bases and the J segment 4 bases; nucleotides outside the gene matches: 7. The CDR3 sequence is 15 residues long. DNA for the CDR3: TGCGCCAGCAGCCACTTAGCGGGAGCCAATTACGAGCAGTACTTC. Translated, it gives CASSHLAGANYEQYF.

This chain uses TRBV20-1 with TRBJ1-2; D is uncertain. CDR1 DFQATT and CDR2 SNEGSKA come from the germline V gene (reference sequence). The length of the CDR3 is 10 residues. V lost 4 bases and J lost 3, with 3 bases in between. The DNA for the CDR3 is TGCAGTGCTATAGACTATGGCTACACCTTC. Its translation is CSAIDYGYTF.

This clonotype was recorded many times. The V gene is TRBV10-2, the J gene TRBJ2-7, with D tentatively TRBD1 (6 bases). Germline V lookup: CDR1 WSHSY, CDR2 SAAADI. The CDR3 extends over 16 amino acids. With 2 bases removed from V and 2 bases from J, the gap between germline ends came to 16 bases. CDR3 amino acids: CASSENPGVEPYEQYF. For the CDR3, the DNA is TGCGCCAGCAGTGAGAATCCAGGGGTTGAGCCCTACGAGCAGTACTTC.

For the CDR3, the DNA is TGTGCCAGCAGTTTAAAAGGGCAGTCTCCCACAGATACGCAGTATTTT. The encoded protein is CASSLKGQSPTDTQYF. The rearrangement uses TRBV27 and TRBJ2-3; D uncertain. The ends were cut back, 2 bases at V and 2 bases at J, with 14 bases in the middle. From germline, CDR1 is MNHEY and CDR2 SMNVEV (reference sequence). The length of the CDR3 is 16 residues.

This chain uses TRBV7-9 with TRBJ2-1; 10 bases align to TRBD2. Germline V gene data show CDR1 as SEHNR and CDR2 as FQNEAQ (reference sequence). V dropped 1 base and J dropped 3; count of bases not matched to a gene: 6. There are 17 residues in the CDR3. CDR3 coding DNA: TGTGCCAGCAGCTTAGGTAGCCTAGCGGGAGTCTACAATGAGCAGTTCTTC. Translating gives CASSLGSLAGVYNEQFF.

This clonotype was counted at least ten times. CDR3 amino acids: CSSNAVTGTEAFF. DNA for the CDR3: TGCAGCTCTAACGCAGTAACCGGCACTGAAGCTTTCTTT. This chain connects TRBV20-1 to TRBJ1-1; D gene uncertain. CDR3 size: 13 residues. The germline V gene encodes CDR1 DFQATT and CDR2 SNEGSKA (reference sequence).

The table lists this clonotype with many counts. J is TRBJ2-5 and V is TRBV10-3; TRBD1 agrees at 11 bases. Germline V gene data show CDR1 as ENHRY and CDR2 as SYGVKD. The trim removed 8 bases at V and 3 bases at J, leaving 2 bases unmatched. The CDR3 extends over 13 amino acids. The CDR3 region is CAISGQGEETQYF. The DNA of the CDR3 is TGTGCCATCTCGGGACAGGGGGAAGAGACCCAGTACTTC.